This T cell receptor (beta chain) originates from a study of blood T cells in healthy people across ages. A second PCR of roughly 7 to 11 cycles used a sample-barcoded 5' primer and a J-beta primer mix. Via MiXCR, TCRdb re-called the 5' RACE reads, giving one row per CDR3 protein. The table lists some 700,000 distinct CDR3 sequences, around 46% of them singletons. There were healthy Caucasian individuals from Russia, aged roughly 6 to 90, serving as donors. CDR3 length equals 16 residues. Trimming stripped 7 bases from V and 4 bases from J, with 22 bases between. Germline CDR1 reads MNHEY; CDR2 reads SVGEGT. This clonotype was picked up one time.

The receptor's source is a woman aged 55-69 years in good health. Sequencing was performed on blood. The V and J genes are TRBV6-2 or TRBV6-3 and TRBJ2-5, with D perhaps matching TRBD1 (6 bases). CDR3 region: CASTLGTFTSGETQYF. For the CDR3, the DNA is TGTGCCAGCACTTTAGGGACATTTACATCGGGAGAGACCCAGTACTTC.